The T cell receptor (beta chain) described here comes from a study of CXCR3-negative and CXCR3-positive naive CD8 T cells. For this clonotype: Its antigen remains unknown.

UMI labels and 5' RACE were used to prepare the TRB cDNA libraries. No DNA is given; TCRdb re-called the 5' RACE reads and lists each CDR3 protein once. This repertoire includes some 140,000 distinct CDR3 sequences. A CD45RO-CCR7+CD27+CD95- phenotype identified naive CD8+ T cells. There are 16 residues in the CDR3. Germline V gene lookup returns CDR1 SEHNR and CDR2 FQNEAQ (reference sequence). Study-wide results and limits: Most assays used freshly isolated PBMCs, as cryopreservation partially reduced CXCR3. Similarly elevated diversity marked both naive subsets, with memory CD8+ cells showing far lower diversity. Naive CXCR3-negative and CXCR3-positive cells had similar TRBV-TRBJ usage; memory differed. Higher TRB CDR3 hydrophobicity marked CXCR3-positive naive cells relative to CXCR3-negative naive cells.

Sequenced: naive CXCR3+ CD8+ T cells from blood. Subset of the sample: CD45RO-CCR7+CD27+CD95- naive CD8+ T cells expressing CXCR3 (TNR3+). The chain links TRBV7-9 to TRBJ2-1; the TCRdb call, TRBD2, lacks DNA for checking. This receptor was identified in a human donor in good health. Some clones in this sample may be carry-over from other donors' samples. CDR3 sequence: CASSLGLGLDYNEQFF.